The clone carrying this T cell receptor (beta chain) was recorded a few times. Its cognate antigen is unknown. The time point was: late sampling 161 to 241 days after vaccination in a few convalescent patients. The sample comes from a study of vaccination and CD4 T cells after COVID-19. As for the study in general: Subjects got two shots of BNT162b2 or mRNA-1273 vaccine. Each post-COVID sample was drawn after diagnosis, and the median interval was 101 days (range 35 to 161). Among convalescent patients, a few were sampled at day 14 and at days 161 to 241 post-vaccination.

The study, taken as a whole, reports: In convalescent patients, 304 of 307 vaccine-specific clones were spike mono-reactive.

TCRdb reanalysed the PCR reads using MiXCR and keeps one entry per CDR3 protein. The sample records tens of thousands of distinct CDR3 sequences, approximately 49% being singletons. V was shortened by 4 bases and J by 9 bases, with 15 bases between the two germline ends. This CDR3 is 13 amino acids long. CDR1 SEHNR and CDR2 FQNEAQ come from the germline V gene (reference sequence). The sequence was collected from a human donor who had recovered from COVID-19. Sample: CD4+ T cells from blood, taken about 7 months after SARS-CoV-2 vaccination. The V and J genes are TRBV7-9 and TRBJ1-1; possible D gene TRBD1, 5 bases. The CDR3 DNA follows: TGTGCCAGCAGCTCGGGGCGGCAGTCCAAAGCTTTCTTT. The encoded protein is CASSSGRQSKAFF. Drawing the rest from reference TRBV7-9 and TRBJ1-1, the complete variable domain is DTGVSQNPRHKITKRGQNVTFRCDPISEHNRLYWYRQTLGQGPEFLTYFQNEAQLEKSRLLSDRFSAERPKGSFSTLEIQRTEQGDSAMYLCASSSGRQSKAFFGQGTRLTVV.